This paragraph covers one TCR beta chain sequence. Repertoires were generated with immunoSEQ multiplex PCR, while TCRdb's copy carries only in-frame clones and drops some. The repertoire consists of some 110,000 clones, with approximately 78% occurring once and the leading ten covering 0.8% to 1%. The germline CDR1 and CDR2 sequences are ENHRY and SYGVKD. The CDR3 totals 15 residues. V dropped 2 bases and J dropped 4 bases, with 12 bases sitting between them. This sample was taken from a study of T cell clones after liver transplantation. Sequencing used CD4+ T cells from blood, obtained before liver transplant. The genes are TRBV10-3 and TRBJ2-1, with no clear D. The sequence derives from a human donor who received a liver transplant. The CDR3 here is CAISEAGVEYNEQFF. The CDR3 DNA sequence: TGTGCCATCAGTGAGGCCGGAGTGGAATACAATGAGCAGTTCTTC.